This TCR beta chain stems from a study of T cells after posttransplantation cyclophosphamide. The study's findings and limits: Blood and skin or GI T cell repertoires showed limited TRB overlap. Recipient CMV seropositivity and CMV reactivation strongly tracked TRB clonality. Later post-transplant blood repertoires were often dominated by donor CD8+ memory clones.

The table came from immunoSEQ multiplex PCR; TCRdb's copy has only in-frame clones and leaves some out. Listed for the sample are roughly 6,800 clones, none seen a single time. A marrow graft followed busulfan-fludarabine conditioning, with cyclophosphamide on days +3 and +4. This clone is judged medium-sized. Its antigen is undetermined. Sequenced material: PBMCs, taken after allogeneic stem cell transplant with posttransplant cyclophosphamide. The clonotype originates from a female patient aged 45-60 years who received an allogeneic stem cell transplant from a related donor, was CMV-positive, and had no GVHD. Some T cells may be the graft donor's.

CDR3 region: CASSLQGGTTGELFF. The CDR3 nucleotides read TGTGCCAGCAGCTTACAGGGTGGGACTACCGGGGAGCTGTTTTTT. The V gene is TRBV7-2, the J gene TRBJ2-2; D may be TRBD2 (6 bases). Germline CDR1 is SGHTA and CDR2 is FQGNSA. CDR3 length: 15 residues. Trimming took off 2 bases at V and 5 bases at J, with 12 bases between the two ends. Together with reference TRBV7-2 and TRBJ2-2, the CDR3 gives the full variable domain: GAGVSQSPSNKVTEKGKDVELRCDPISGHTALYWYRQSLGQGLEFLIYFQGNSAPDKSGLPSDRFSAERTGGSVSTLTIQRTQQEDSAVYLCASSLQGGTTGELFFGEGSRLTVL.